The 25 T cell receptor beta chains given below trace back to one sample, sequenced in a study of patients and donors after allogeneic stem cell transplantation. From the RT-PCR reads, TCRdb called clonotypes with MiXCR, one entry per CDR3 protein. The sample includes about a million distinct CDR3 sequences, approximately 19% of them seen just once. The sample consisted of blood, either unsorted or a sorted T cell fraction (not recorded which). The source of these receptors is a human donor who was either an allogeneic HSCT recipient or a stem cell or donor lymphocyte infusion donor (not recorded which). It is not recorded whose cells these are; they may come from a transplant donor.

The chain uses TRBV21-1 and TRBJ2-7; the table's TRBD1 call for D was not verified on the DNA. TRBV21-1 is labeled a pseudogene. This CDR3 comprises 16 residues. The CDR3 nucleotides are TGTGCCAGCAGCAAAGTGGGGCAGGGGGGCTCCTACGAGCAGTACTTC. It yields the protein CASSKVGQGGSYEQYF.

The chain employs TRBV19 and TRBJ2-5, with 8 positions matching TRBD1. The CDR3 totals 15 residues. Trimming took 4 bases from V and 2 from J; bases not matched to a gene: 6. Germline lookup yields CDR1 LNHDA and CDR2 SQIVND (reference sequence). CDR3 sequence (DNA): TGTGCCAGTAGTAGGTCGGACAGGGTTCAAGAGACCCAGTACTTC. It is translated as CASSRSDRVQETQYF.

The chain carries TRBV7-6 and TRBJ2-3; no clear D. The CDR3 loop spans 14 amino acids. Trimming took off 1 base at V and 6 bases at J, with 11 bases between the two ends. CDR1 is SGHVS and CDR2 is FNYEAQ in the germline V gene. CDR3 in amino acids: CASSLVEIADTQYF. CDR3 coding DNA: TGTGCCAGCAGCTTAGTAGAGATAGCCGATACGCAGTATTTT.

This clonotype was recorded at least ten times. This sequence joins TRBV12-3 or TRBV12-4 and TRBJ1-2; 7 nucleotides agree with TRBD1. With 0 bases clipped from V and 6 bases from J, the junction kept 7 bases outside the gene matches. CDR3 size: 15 residues. CDR3: CASSLALSRGDGYTF. The DNA for the CDR3 is TGTGCCAGCAGTTTAGCATTGTCCAGGGGGGATGGCTACACCTTC.

The chain employs TRBV7-2 and TRBJ1-1, with 7 bases aligning to TRBD1. V was clipped by 5 bases and J by 3 bases; unmatched bases: 3. CDR1 is SGHTA, CDR2 FQGNSA, per germline. CDR3 length equals 13 residues. This CDR3 reads CASSGGQYTEAFF. The CDR3 nucleotides read TGTGCCAGCAGCGGGGGACAGTACACTGAAGCTTTCTTT.

This sequence joins TRBV19 and TRBJ1-4; D unresolved. The CDR3 length is 15 residues. V was clipped by 3 bases and J by 4 bases, with 12 bases between them. The germline V gene has CDR1 LNHDA and CDR2 SQIVND (reference sequence). The CDR3 coding sequence is TGTGCCAGTAGTATGGATTCATGGAGTAATGAAAAACTGTTTTTT. Amino acids: CASSMDSWSNEKLFF.

This clonotype was counted between two and nine times. V is TRBV5-1 and J is TRBJ2-6, with D tentatively TRBD1 (6 bases). The germline V gene has CDR1 SGHRS and CDR2 YFSETQ. The V gene lost 4 bases and the J gene lost 6 bases, with 14 bases spanning the gap. The CDR3 is 15 residues long. CDR3 DNA: TGCGCCAGCAGCCTGGGACAAGGGGCGGCCAACGTCCTGACTTTC. Translated: CASSLGQGAANVLTF.

This chain links TRBV27 with TRBJ2-4, with TRBD2 identical over 12 bases. The CDR3 spans 13 residues. Germline V gene sequence: CDR1 MNHEY, CDR2 SMNVEV (reference sequence). Germline trimming cut 6 bases from V and 8 bases from J; bases unmatched to any gene: 2. CDR3 region: CASRTSGRDIQYF. The CDR3 nucleotides are TGTGCCAGCAGGACTAGCGGGAGAGACATTCAGTACTTC.

The table lists this clonotype with a few counts. The chain links TRBV15 to TRBJ2-5; 7 bases are a match to TRBD2. CDR1 is LNHNV and CDR2 is YYDKDF in the germline V gene (reference sequence). V shed 1 base and J 1 base; nucleotides not matched to a gene: 15. CDR3 length: 19 amino acids. The CDR3 spells CATSRVPHWLAALQETQYF. CDR3 in DNA: TGTGCCACCAGCAGAGTCCCACACTGGCTAGCGGCCCTCCAAGAGACCCAGTACTTC.

The chain joins TRBV27 to TRBJ2-5; 10 nucleotides align to TRBD2. V was clipped by 2 bases and J by 3 bases; unmatched bases: 9. The CDR3 totals 17 residues. Germline assignment: CDR1 MNHEY and CDR2 SMNVEV (reference sequence). The CDR3 DNA reads as TGTGCCAGCAGTTTAGTCCAGCGGGAGGGCCATGAAGAGACCCAGTACTTC. It encodes CASSLVQREGHEETQYF.

This clonotype was detected a few times. The V gene is TRBV7-9, the J gene TRBJ2-7, with a possible D match to TRBD1 (6 bases). V lost 5 bases, J lost 0 bases, and 17 bases lay in between. Germline values: CDR1 SEHNR, CDR2 FQNEAQ (reference sequence). The CDR3 contains 16 residues. The CDR3 sequence: CASSVDRAGVSYEQYF. Written as DNA, the CDR3 is TGTGCCAGCAGCGTCGATAGGGCAGGGGTCTCCTACGAGCAGTACTTC. Supplemented by reference TRBV7-9 and TRBJ2-7, the full variable domain reads DTGVSQNPRHKITKRGQNVTFRCDPISEHNRLYWYRQTLGQGPEFLTYFQNEAQLEKSRLLSDRFSAERPKGSFSTLEIQRTEQGDSAMYLCASSVDRAGVSYEQYFGPGTRLTVT.

V gene TRBV5-1 combines with J gene TRBJ2-3, with 9 bases identical to TRBD1. CDR3 size: 16 residues. Trimming at V came to 0 bases and at J to 1 base, leaving 3 bases not matched to a gene. Germline CDR1 is SGHRS and CDR2 is YFSETQ. CDR3 sequence (DNA): TGCGCCAGCAGCTTGGAACAGGGGGCGGGCACAGATACGCAGTATTTT. It is translated as CASSLEQGAGTDTQYF.

This clonotype was recorded a few times. J is TRBJ2-7 and V is TRBV19; the match to TRBD2 covers 8 bases. Germline loops: CDR1 LNHDA, CDR2 SQIVND (reference sequence). CDR3 length: 14 amino acids. Germline trimming cut 5 bases from V and 4 bases from J; bases unmatched to any gene: 7. The CDR3 loop is CASSVGTSRYEQYF. The CDR3 coding sequence is TGTGCCAGTAGTGTTGGGACTAGTAGGTACGAGCAGTACTTC.

J is TRBJ2-1 and V is TRBV20-1, with 10 bases aligning to TRBD2. Germline lookup yields CDR1 DFQATT and CDR2 SNEGSKA (reference sequence). The CDR3 sequence is 17 residues long. J was trimmed by 2 bases and V by 3 bases; bases with no gene match: 10. CDR3 DNA sequence: TGCAGTGCTAGGATCCTAGCGGGGGCACGAACCTACAATGAGCAGTTCTTC. Protein product: CSARILAGARTYNEQFF.

This chain joins TRBV6-1 and TRBJ2-7, with TRBD1 identical over 12 bases. The CDR3 is made up of 15 amino acids. With 8 bases clipped from V and 6 bases from J, the junction kept 11 bases outside the gene matches. CDR1 and CDR2 (germline): MNHNS, SASEGT. The CDR3 region has the DNA TGTGCCAGCGTCGGGACAGGGGGCCCCAAGGGCGAGCAGTACTTC. Translation gives CASVGTGGPKGEQYF.

The chain couples TRBV5-1 to TRBJ2-3, with 14 bases identical to TRBD2. The CDR3 runs to 17 residues. With 4 bases clipped from V and 2 bases from J, the junction kept 6 bases outside the gene matches. Germline V gene data show CDR1 as SGHRS and CDR2 as YFSETQ. This CDR3 is CASSTRTSGGHTDTQYF. The CDR3 nucleotides read TGCGCCAGCAGCACTAGGACTAGCGGGGGGCACACAGATACGCAGTATTTT.

The sample holds many counts of this clonotype. V gene TRBV6-1 combines with J gene TRBJ1-5, with D maybe TRBD1 (5 bases). Trimming took off 6 bases at V and 2 bases at J, with 8 bases between the two ends. The germline V gene encodes CDR1 MNHNS and CDR2 SASEGT. The CDR3 runs to 13 residues. CDR3: CASSRDGNQPQHF. The CDR3 DNA sequence: TGTGCCAGCAGCCGGGACGGCAATCAGCCCCAGCATTTT.

This clonotype was seen ten or more times. The rearrangement uses TRBV12-3 or TRBV12-4 and TRBJ1-3, with a tentative D call TRBD1 (5 bases). V dropped 1 base and J dropped 4 bases, with 8 bases sitting between them. CDR3 length: 14 amino acids. The CDR3 coding sequence is TGTGCCAGCAGTTTAGGGCAGGGAGGAAACACCATATATTTT. Translated: CASSLGQGGNTIYF.

This clonotype was seen more than once but under ten times. V is TRBV29-1 and J is TRBJ2-7, with 9 bases aligning to TRBD1. The V and J ends lost 6 bases and 3 bases, in that order; junction bases with no gene match: 9. This CDR3 has 14 residues. Per germline, CDR1 SQVTM and CDR2 ANQGSEA. The CDR3 here is CSVASGTGLYEQYF. CDR3 coding DNA: TGCAGCGTGGCCTCCGGGACAGGGCTCTACGAGCAGTACTTC.

There are a few counts of this clonotype. The chain links TRBV12-3 or TRBV12-4 to TRBJ2-7; D may be TRBD1 or TRBD2 (6 bases each). Between the trimmed V and J ends, which lost 1 base and 2 bases, there was a span of 12 bases. This CDR3 spans 15 amino acids. The CDR3 DNA reads as TGTGCCAGCAGTTTAGGCGTCGGGGGCCCCTACGAGCAGTACTTC. Protein: CASSLGVGGPYEQYF.

In this sample, this clonotype turned up a few times. The chain uses TRBV7-9 and TRBJ1-5, with D hard to call. In germline, CDR1 is SEHNR, CDR2 FQNEAQ (reference sequence). Trimming stripped 5 bases from V and 2 bases from J, with 16 bases between. This CDR3 comprises 16 residues. The CDR3 DNA follows: TGTGCCAGCAGCCCTGGGTCATCCGAAGGCAATCAGCCCCAGCATTTT. It specifies CASSPGSSEGNQPQHF.

This clonotype was counted between two and nine times. The rearrangement links TRBV11-2 to TRBJ2-3, with 12 bases lining up with TRBD2. CDR3 length equals 19 residues. CDR1 and CDR2 from the germline V gene are SGHAT and FQNNGV. J was trimmed by 0 bases and V by 2 bases; bases with no gene match: 9. The CDR3 DNA sequence: TGTGCCAGCAGCTTATCTAGCGGGGGGGCCGGGGGAAGCACAGATACGCAGTATTTT. Encoded protein: CASSLSSGGAGGSTDTQYF.

The sample holds a few counts of this clonotype. The rearrangement uses TRBV2 and TRBJ1-6; 7 bases are a match to TRBD1. CDR3 length: 14 residues. Germline CDR1 is SNHLY and CDR2 is FYNNEI. The V and J ends lost 2 bases and 6 bases, in that order; junction bases with no gene match: 1. The CDR3 coding sequence is TGTGCCAGCAGTGAAAGGGGGCGTAATTCACCCCTCCACTTT. Amino acid sequence: CASSERGRNSPLHF.

This clonotype was recorded many times. The chain has TRBV7-2 and TRBJ2-7; maybe TRBD2 (5 bases). V was pared by 2 bases and J by 4 bases, with 6 bases between. There are 12 residues in the CDR3. Germline CDR1 and CDR2: SGHTA and FQGNSA. CDR3 residues: CASSLQRYEQYF. In nucleotides, the CDR3 is TGTGCCAGCAGCTTACAGCGGTACGAGCAGTACTTC.

The chain uses TRBV4-1 and TRBJ2-1; possibly TRBD2 for D (6 bases). The CDR3 is made up of 15 amino acids. The germline CDR1 and CDR2 sequences are MGHRA and YSYEKL. V was pared by 0 bases and J by 9 bases, with 15 bases between. Here the CDR3 reads CASSQDSTRVVEQFF. The DNA of the CDR3 is TGCGCCAGCAGCCAAGATTCGACTAGAGTCGTTGAGCAGTTCTTC.